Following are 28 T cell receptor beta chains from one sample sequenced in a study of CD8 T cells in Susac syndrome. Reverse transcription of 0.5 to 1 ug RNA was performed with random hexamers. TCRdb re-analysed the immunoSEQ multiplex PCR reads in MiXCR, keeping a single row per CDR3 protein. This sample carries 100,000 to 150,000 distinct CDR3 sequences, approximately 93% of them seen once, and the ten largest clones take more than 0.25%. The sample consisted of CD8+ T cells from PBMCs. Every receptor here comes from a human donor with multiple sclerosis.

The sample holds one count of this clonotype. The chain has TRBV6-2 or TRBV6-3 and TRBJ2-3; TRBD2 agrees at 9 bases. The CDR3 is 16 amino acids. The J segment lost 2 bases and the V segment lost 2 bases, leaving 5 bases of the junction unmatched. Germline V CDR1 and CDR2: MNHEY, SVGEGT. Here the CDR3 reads CASSYRLAETTDTQYF. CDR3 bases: TGTGCCAGCAGTTACAGACTAGCGGAGACCACAGATACGCAGTATTTT.

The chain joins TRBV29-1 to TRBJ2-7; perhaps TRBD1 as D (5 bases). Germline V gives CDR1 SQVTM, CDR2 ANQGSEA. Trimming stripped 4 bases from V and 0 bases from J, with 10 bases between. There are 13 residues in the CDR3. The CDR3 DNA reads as TGCAGCGTTGTTGGCAGGGACTCCTACGAGCAGTACTTC. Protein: CSVVGRDSYEQYF.

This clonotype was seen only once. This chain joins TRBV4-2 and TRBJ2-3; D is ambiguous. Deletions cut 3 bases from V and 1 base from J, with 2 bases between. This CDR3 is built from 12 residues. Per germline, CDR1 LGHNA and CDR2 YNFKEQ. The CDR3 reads CASSQRTDTQYF. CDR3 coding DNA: TGTGCCAGCAGCCAGCGCACAGATACGCAGTATTTT.

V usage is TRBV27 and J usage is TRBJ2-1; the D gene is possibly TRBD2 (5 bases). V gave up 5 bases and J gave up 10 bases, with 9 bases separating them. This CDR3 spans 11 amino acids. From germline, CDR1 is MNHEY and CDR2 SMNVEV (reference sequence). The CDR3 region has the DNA TGTGCCAGCAGTGGGAGCAAGGAGCAGTTCTTC. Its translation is CASSGSKEQFF.

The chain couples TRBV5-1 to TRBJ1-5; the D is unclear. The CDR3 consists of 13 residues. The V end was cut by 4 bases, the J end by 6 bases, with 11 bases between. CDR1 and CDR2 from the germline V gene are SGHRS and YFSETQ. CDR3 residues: CASSPERGQPQHF. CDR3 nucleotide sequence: TGCGCCAGCAGCCCGGAAAGAGGTCAGCCCCAGCATTTT.

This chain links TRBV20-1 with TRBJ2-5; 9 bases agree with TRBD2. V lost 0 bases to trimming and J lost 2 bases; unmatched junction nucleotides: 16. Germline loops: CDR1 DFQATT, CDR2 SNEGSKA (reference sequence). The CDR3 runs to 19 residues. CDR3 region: CSARDHDITSGLLQETQYF. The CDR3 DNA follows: TGCAGTGCTAGAGATCACGACATAACTAGCGGGCTTCTACAAGAGACCCAGTACTTC.

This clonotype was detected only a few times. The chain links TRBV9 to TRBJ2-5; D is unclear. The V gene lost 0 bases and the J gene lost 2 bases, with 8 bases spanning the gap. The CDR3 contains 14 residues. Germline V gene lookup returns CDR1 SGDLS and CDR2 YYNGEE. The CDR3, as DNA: TGTGCCAGCAGCGTAGGTAGTAGACAAGAGACCCAGTACTTC. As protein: CASSVGSRQETQYF.

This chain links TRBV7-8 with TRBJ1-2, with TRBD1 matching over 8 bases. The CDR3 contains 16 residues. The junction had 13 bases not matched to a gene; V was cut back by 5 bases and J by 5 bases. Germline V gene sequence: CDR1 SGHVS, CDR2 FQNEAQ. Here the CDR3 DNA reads TGTGCCAGCAGCCTCTCGGGGGGACAGGATAATTATGGCTACACCTTC. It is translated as CASSLSGGQDNYGYTF.

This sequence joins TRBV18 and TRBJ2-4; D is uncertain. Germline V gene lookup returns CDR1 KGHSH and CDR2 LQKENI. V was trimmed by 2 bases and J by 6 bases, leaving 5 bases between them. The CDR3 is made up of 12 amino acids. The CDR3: CASSPKGNIQYF. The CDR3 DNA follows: TGTGCCAGCTCACCAAAGGGAAACATTCAGTACTTC.

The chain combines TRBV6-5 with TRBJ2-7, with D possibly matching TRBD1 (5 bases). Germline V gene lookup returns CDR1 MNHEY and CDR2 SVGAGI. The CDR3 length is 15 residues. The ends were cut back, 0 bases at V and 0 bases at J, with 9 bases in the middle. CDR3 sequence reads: CASSYSRDSSYEQYF. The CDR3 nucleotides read TGTGCCAGCAGTTACTCGCGAGACAGCTCCTACGAGCAGTACTTC.

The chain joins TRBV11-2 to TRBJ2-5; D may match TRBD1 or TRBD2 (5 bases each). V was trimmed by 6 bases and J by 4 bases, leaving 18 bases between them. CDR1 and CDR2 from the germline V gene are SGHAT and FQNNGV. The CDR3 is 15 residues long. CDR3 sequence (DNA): TGTGCCAGCAGGCACCCCGGGACGCCCATAGAGACCCAGTACTTC. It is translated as CASRHPGTPIETQYF.

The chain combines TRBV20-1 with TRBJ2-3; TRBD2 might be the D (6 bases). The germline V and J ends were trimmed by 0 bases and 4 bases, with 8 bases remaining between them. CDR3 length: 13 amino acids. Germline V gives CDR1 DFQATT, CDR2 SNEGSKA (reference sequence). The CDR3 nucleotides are TGCAGTGCTAGAGAAAGGAGGGCAGATACGCAGTATTTT. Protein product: CSARERRADTQYF.

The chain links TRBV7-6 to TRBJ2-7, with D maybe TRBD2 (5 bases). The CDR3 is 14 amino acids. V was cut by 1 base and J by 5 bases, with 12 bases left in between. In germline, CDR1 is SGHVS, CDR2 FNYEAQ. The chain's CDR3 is CASSLEIRGNEQYF. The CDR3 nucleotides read TGTGCCAGCAGCTTAGAAATTAGAGGGAACGAGCAGTACTTC.

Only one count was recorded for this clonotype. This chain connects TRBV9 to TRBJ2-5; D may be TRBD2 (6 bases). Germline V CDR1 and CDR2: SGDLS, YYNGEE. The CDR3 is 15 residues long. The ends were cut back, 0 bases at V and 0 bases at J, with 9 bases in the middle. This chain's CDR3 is CASSVVAGNQETQYF. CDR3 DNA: TGTGCCAGCAGCGTAGTGGCGGGGAACCAAGAGACCCAGTACTTC.

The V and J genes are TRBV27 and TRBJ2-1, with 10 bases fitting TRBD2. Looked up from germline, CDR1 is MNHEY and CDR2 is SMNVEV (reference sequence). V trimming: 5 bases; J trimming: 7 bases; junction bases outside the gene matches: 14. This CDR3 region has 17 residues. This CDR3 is CASSLPPPGLARNEQFF. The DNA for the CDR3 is TGTGCCAGCAGTCTACCGCCCCCGGGACTAGCGAGGAATGAGCAGTTCTTC.

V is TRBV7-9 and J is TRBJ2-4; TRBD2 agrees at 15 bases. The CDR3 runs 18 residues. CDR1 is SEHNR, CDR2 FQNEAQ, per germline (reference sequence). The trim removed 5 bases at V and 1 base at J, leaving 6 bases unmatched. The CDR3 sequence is CASSRTSGRALAKNIQYF. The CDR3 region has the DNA TGTGCCAGCAGCCGGACTAGCGGGAGGGCTTTGGCCAAAAACATTCAGTACTTC.

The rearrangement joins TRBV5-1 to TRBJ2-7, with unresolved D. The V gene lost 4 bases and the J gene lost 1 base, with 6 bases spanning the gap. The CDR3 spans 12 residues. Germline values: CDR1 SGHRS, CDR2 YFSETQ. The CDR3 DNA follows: TGCGCCAGCAGCGACGGTTCCTACGAGCAGTACTTC. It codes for CASSDGSYEQYF.

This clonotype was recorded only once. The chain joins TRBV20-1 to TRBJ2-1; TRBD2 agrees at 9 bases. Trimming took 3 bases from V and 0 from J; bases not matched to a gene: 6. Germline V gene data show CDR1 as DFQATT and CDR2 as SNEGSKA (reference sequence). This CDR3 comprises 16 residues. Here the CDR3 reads CSASPLAGSSYNEQFF. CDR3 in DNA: TGCAGTGCTAGCCCTCTAGCGGGGAGCTCCTACAATGAGCAGTTCTTC.

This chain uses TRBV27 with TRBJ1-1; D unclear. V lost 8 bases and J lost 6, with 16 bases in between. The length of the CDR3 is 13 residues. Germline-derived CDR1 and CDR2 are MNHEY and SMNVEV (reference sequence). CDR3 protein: CASAIRENAEAFF. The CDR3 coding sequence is TGTGCCAGCGCGATTAGGGAAAATGCTGAAGCTTTCTTT.

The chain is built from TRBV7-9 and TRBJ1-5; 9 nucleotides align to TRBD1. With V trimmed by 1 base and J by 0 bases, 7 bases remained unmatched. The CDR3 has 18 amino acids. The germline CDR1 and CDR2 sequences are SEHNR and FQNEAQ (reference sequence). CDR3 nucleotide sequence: TGTGCCAGCAGCTTAGGAACGTGGGGACAGGGTAGCAATCAGCCCCAGCATTTT. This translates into CASSLGTWGQGSNQPQHF.

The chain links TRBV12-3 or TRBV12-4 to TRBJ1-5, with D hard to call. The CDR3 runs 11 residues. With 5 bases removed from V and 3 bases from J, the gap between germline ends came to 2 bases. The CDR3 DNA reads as TGTGCCAGCAGTAACAATCAGCCCCAGCATTTT. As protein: CASSNNQPQHF.

The CDR3 reads CASSRGNGELFF. The CDR3 DNA reads TGTGCCAGCAGCCGGGGCAACGGGGAGCTGTTTTTT. J is TRBJ2-2 and V is TRBV13, with D perhaps assigned TRBD1 or TRBD2 (5 bases each). The CDR3 runs 12 residues. Per the germline V gene, CDR1 is PRHDT and CDR2 is FYEKMQ (reference sequence). V was pared by 5 bases and J by 7 bases, with 8 bases between. The variable domain in full, completed from reference TRBV13 and TRBJ2-2, reads AAGVIQSPRHLIKEKRETATLKCYPIPRHDTVYWYQQGPGQDPQFLISFYEKMQSDKGSIPDRFSAQQFSDYHSELNMSSLELGDSALYFCASSRGNGELFFGEGSRLTVL.

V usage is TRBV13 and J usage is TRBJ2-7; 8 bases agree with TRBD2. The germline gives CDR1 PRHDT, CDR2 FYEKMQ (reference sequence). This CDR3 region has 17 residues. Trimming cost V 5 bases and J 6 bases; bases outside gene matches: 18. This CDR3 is CASSVNPPAGGLGEQYF. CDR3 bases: TGTGCCAGCAGCGTTAATCCCCCGGCGGGGGGCCTTGGCGAGCAGTACTTC.

The CDR3 protein is CASSLLRRDNEQFF. The CDR3 region has the DNA TGTGCCAGCAGCCTACTTAGGAGAGACAATGAGCAGTTCTTC. The genes are TRBV9 and TRBJ2-1, with D unclear. Per germline, CDR1 SGDLS and CDR2 YYNGEE. The CDR3 runs 14 residues. V dropped 4 bases and J dropped 5 bases, with 13 bases sitting between them. The full variable domain, with the rest looked up from reference TRBV9 and TRBJ2-1, is DSGVTQTPKHLITATGQRVTLRCSPRSGDLSVYWYQQSLDQGLQFLIQYYNGEERAKGNILERFSAQQFPDLHSELNLSSLELGDSALYFCASSLLRRDNEQFFGPGTRLTVL.

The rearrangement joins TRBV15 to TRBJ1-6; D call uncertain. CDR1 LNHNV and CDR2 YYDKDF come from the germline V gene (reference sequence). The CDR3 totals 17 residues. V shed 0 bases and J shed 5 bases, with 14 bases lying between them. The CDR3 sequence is CATSRDTRISDNSPLHF. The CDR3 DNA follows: TGTGCCACCAGCAGAGATACCAGGATAAGCGATAATTCACCCCTCCACTTT.

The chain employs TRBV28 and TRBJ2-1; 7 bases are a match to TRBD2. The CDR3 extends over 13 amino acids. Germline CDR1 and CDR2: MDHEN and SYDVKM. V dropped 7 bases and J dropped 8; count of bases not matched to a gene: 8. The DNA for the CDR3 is TGTGCCAGCACAGGACCCGCGGGGGATGAGCAGTTCTTC. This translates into CASTGPAGDEQFF.

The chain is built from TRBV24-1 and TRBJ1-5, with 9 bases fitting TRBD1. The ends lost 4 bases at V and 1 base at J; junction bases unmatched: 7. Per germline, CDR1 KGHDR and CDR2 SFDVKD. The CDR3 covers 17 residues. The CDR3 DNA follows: TGTGCCACCAGTGACCCGGACAGGGGAGGGAGCAATCAGCCCCAGCATTTT. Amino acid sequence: CATSDPDRGGSNQPQHF.

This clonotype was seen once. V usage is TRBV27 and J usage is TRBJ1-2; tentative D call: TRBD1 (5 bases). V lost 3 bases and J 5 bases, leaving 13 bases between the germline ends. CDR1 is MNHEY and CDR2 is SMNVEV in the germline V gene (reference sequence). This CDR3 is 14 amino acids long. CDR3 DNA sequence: TGTGCCAGCAGTTTCGCAGGGACCGATTATGGCTACACCTTC. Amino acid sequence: CASSFAGTDYGYTF.